The clone carrying this TCR beta chain was found many times. Its antigen is unidentified. V was shortened by 3 bases and J by 1 base, with 3 bases between the two germline ends. Germline loops: CDR1 GTSNPN, CDR2 SVGIG (reference sequence). This CDR3 is built from 12 residues. The data derive from a study of early T cells in non-severe SARS-CoV-2 infection. Each CDR3 protein gets one entry after TCRdb re-called the 5' RACE reads with MiXCR. The sample gives about 64,000 distinct CDR3 sequences, roughly 10% of which show up once; just under 3% is in the top ten. Study observations and caveats: Missing private and CD4 specificities, VDJdb matching favored anti-spike CD8 responses.

Sequencing used whole blood, obtained at baseline. The TCR sequence derives from an adult who was a healthcare worker with PCR-confirmed SARS-CoV-2 infection or an uninfected control (not recorded which). The chain links TRBV30 to TRBJ2-2; D is undetermined. DNA for the CDR3: TGTGCCTGGAGCTTGAACACCGGGGAGCTGTTTTTT. This gives the protein CAWSLNTGELFF.